Presented here are 9 T cell receptor beta chains from one specimen sequenced in a study of T-cell memory formation after mild COVID-19. TCRdb fed the 5' RACE reads into MiXCR, producing one record per CDR3 protein. The repertoire holds fewer than 700,000 distinct CDR3 sequences, with roughly 21% as singletons. Sequencing was performed on PBMCs or a T cell subset sorted from them (not recorded which). The receptors come from an adult woman who had mild COVID-19 (a few samples of this study predate the infection). Cell type and time point are not known.

The V and J genes are TRBV27 and TRBJ1-1; unclear D gene. Trimming cost V 5 bases and J 2 bases, with 12 bases left between them. This CDR3 spans 14 amino acids. CDR1 is MNHEY and CDR2 is SMNVEV in the germline V gene (reference sequence). The CDR3 DNA sequence: TGTGCCAGCAGTCCCTTTACAGATAACACTGAAGCTTTCTTT. Encoded protein: CASSPFTDNTEAFF.

This clonotype turned up a few times. The chain links TRBV6-2 or TRBV6-3 to TRBJ2-5; maybe TRBD1 (5 bases). This CDR3 comprises 16 residues. V was clipped by 2 bases and J by 1 base, with 14 bases between them. Germline CDR1 MNHEY, CDR2 SVGEGT. Here the CDR3 DNA reads TGTGCCAGCAGTTACGCCGGATTTGGGGCCCAAGAGACCCAGTACTTC. Its protein is CASSYAGFGAQETQYF.

Ten or more counts support this clonotype. This chain links TRBV5-6 with TRBJ2-3; a possible D gene is TRBD2 (6 bases). This CDR3 has 15 residues. Germline V gene data show CDR1 as SGHDT and CDR2 as YYEEEE. Trimming took 3 bases from V and 0 from J, leaving 11 bases between them. The CDR3 loop is CASSSLLASTDTQYF. CDR3 in DNA: TGTGCCAGCAGCTCCCTACTAGCTAGCACAGATACGCAGTATTTT.

This clonotype was counted a few times. This chain joins TRBV7-2 and TRBJ2-1; unclear D gene. The V gene's germline CDR1 is SGHTA and CDR2 FQGNSA. Trimming took off 1 base at V and 9 bases at J, with 19 bases between the two ends. The CDR3 is 16 amino acids. The DNA for the CDR3 is TGTGCCAGCAGCTTAGGATCGCAGGCGTATCTGGGTGAGCAGTTCTTC. It encodes CASSLGSQAYLGEQFF.

This clonotype was seen ten or more times. The chain carries TRBV7-9 and TRBJ2-3; D call uncertain. Between the trimmed V and J ends, which lost 4 bases and 3 bases, there was a span of 17 bases. CDR3 length: 16 residues. The germline V gene has CDR1 SEHNR and CDR2 FQNEAQ (reference sequence). The CDR3 nucleotides read TGTGCCAGCAGCTACCCAAAGTGGCTCGGGACAGATACGCAGTATTTT. Its protein is CASSYPKWLGTDTQYF. The variable domain in full, with the rest retrieved from reference TRBV7-9 and TRBJ2-3, is DTGVSQNPRHKITKRGQNVTFRCDPISEHNRLYWYRQTLGQGPEFLTYFQNEAQLEKSRLLSDRFSAERPKGSFSTLEIQRTEQGDSAMYLCASSYPKWLGTDTQYFGPGTRLTVL.

V gene TRBV29-1 combines with J gene TRBJ2-3; 13 nucleotides agree with TRBD2. Unmatched junction bases numbered 2, after V lost 7 bases and J lost 1 base. The germline V gene has CDR1 SQVTM and CDR2 ANQGSEA. The CDR3 consists of 14 residues. CDR3 sequence: CSAGLAGGTDTQYF. The CDR3 DNA follows: TGCAGCGCCGGACTAGCGGGGGGCACAGATACGCAGTATTTT.

The table lists this clonotype with a few counts. V is TRBV2 and J is TRBJ1-2; TRBD1 might be the D (6 bases). CDR1 and CDR2 from the germline V gene are SNHLY and FYNNEI. This CDR3 comprises 12 residues. Trimming shortened V by 6 bases and J by 5 bases, and 10 bases separated the two germline ends. The CDR3 sequence: CASRGQEYGYTF. CDR3 coding DNA: TGTGCCAGCAGGGGACAAGAGTATGGCTACACCTTC. Together with reference TRBV2 and TRBJ1-2, the CDR3 gives the full variable domain: EPEVTQTPSHQVTQMGQEVILRCVPISNHLYFYWYRQILGQKVEFLVSFYNNEISEKSEIFDDQFSVERPDGSNFTLKIRSTKLEDSAMYFCASRGQEYGYTFGSGTRLTVV.

J is TRBJ2-3 and V is TRBV20-1, with TRBD2 identical over 13 bases. From germline, CDR1 is DFQATT and CDR2 SNEGSKA (reference sequence). The CDR3 loop spans 15 amino acids. The V gene end was trimmed by 3 bases and the J gene end by 8 bases; junction bases not matched to a gene: 8. DNA of the CDR3: TGCAGTGCTAGGTGGGGACTAGCGGGATTAGGTACGCAGTATTTT. Translating gives CSARWGLAGLGTQYF.

The chain uses TRBV5-4 and TRBJ2-3, with 7 bases matching TRBD1. The V gene end was trimmed by 3 bases and the J gene end by 3 bases; junction bases not matched to a gene: 7. The germline gives CDR1 SGHNT, CDR2 YYREEE (reference sequence). The CDR3 totals 15 residues. The chain's CDR3 is CASSSPGQLTDTQYF. The CDR3 DNA follows: TGTGCCAGCAGCTCGCCGGGACAGTTGACAGATACGCAGTATTTT.